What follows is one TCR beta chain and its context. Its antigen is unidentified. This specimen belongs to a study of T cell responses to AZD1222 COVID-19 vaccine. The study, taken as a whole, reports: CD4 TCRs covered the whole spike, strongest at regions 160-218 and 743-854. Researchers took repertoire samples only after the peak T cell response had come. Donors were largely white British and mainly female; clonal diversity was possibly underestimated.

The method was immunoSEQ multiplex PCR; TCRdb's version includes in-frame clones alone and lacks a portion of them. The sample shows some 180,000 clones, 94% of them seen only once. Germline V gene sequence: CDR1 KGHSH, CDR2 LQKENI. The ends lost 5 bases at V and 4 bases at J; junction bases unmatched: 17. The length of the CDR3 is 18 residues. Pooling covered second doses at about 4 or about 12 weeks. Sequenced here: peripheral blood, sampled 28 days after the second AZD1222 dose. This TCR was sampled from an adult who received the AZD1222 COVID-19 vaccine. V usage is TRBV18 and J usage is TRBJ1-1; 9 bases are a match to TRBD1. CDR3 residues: CASSDRPVGTGSLTEAFF. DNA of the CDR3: TGTGCCAGCTCAGACCGCCCAGTAGGGACAGGGAGCCTCACTGAAGCTTTCTTT.